This TCR beta chain was obtained from a study of breast tumors, draining lymph nodes, adjacent tissues. General observations from the study: Tumor and nontumor repertoires were significantly more similar in luminal-like than in basal-like breast cancer.

This CDR3 comprises 16 residues. CDR1 is SGHNT, CDR2 YENEEA, per germline. V lost 5 bases to trimming and J lost 6 bases; unmatched junction nucleotides: 15. The lymph nodes were axillary draining lymph nodes from breast cancer patients. TCRdb passed the multiplex PCR reads through MiXCR, listing each CDR3 protein once. The sample lists approximately 230,000 distinct CDR3 sequences, less than 45% seen once, with approximately 3.3% in the top ten. This clonotype occurred many times. The antigen is undetermined. The J gene is TRBJ2-7, the V gene TRBV11-3, with TRBD2 identical over 8 bases. The clonotype originates from a female donor with breast cancer. Some clones in this sample may be carry-over from other donors' samples. Sequenced sample: axillary lymph node tissue. CDR3 loop: CASSPRAHGTRGEQYF. The CDR3 bases are TGTGCCAGCAGCCCCCGAGCTCATGGGACTAGGGGCGAGCAGTACTTC.